The entry that follows covers one TCR beta chain sequence. V lost 4 bases and J lost 4, with 10 bases in between. Looked up from germline, CDR1 is GTSNPN and CDR2 is SVGIG (reference sequence). CDR3 size: 12 residues. From alopecia areata patients, lesional scalp punch biopsies and peripheral blood were collected. The record originates from a study of CD8+ T cells in alopecia areata. cDNA prepared by RNA extraction and subsequent reverse transcription served as the template for sequencing. Measured with immunoSEQ multiplex PCR; TCRdb has only the in-frame clones, and not every one. The sample records under 7,500 clones, less than 75% being singletons.

The rearrangement uses TRBV30 and TRBJ1-1, with D maybe TRBD1 (5 bases). This clonotype originated in a human donor with alopecia areata. The sample consisted of skin, taken at week 0. The DNA for the CDR3 is TGTGCCTGGAACGGAGGGACCACTGAAGCTTTCTTT. As protein: CAWNGGTTEAFF. Full variable domain (missing parts from reference TRBV30 and TRBJ1-1): SQTIHQWPATLVQPVGSPLSLECTVEGTSNPNLYWYRQAAGRGLQLLFYSVGIGQISSEVPQNLSASRPQDRQFILSSKKLLLSDSGFYLCAWNGGTTEAFFGQGTRLTVV.